Reported below is one TCR beta chain. CDR1 and CDR2 (germline): LNHDA, SQIVND (reference sequence). CDR3 length: 14 amino acids. The V gene lost 9 bases and the J gene lost 2 bases, with 16 bases spanning the gap. This entry is derived from a study of blood T cell repertoires in COVID-19. Across the study: Whether acute or convalescent, the COVID-19 samples came from the United States, Italy and Spain. Sample material is recorded as cDNA or gDNA derived from T cells, B-cell-depleted T cells, or PBMCs.

Per the study methods: Counts of nucleated cells, estimated from reference gene primer amplification, were obtained. Sequenced by immunoSEQ multiplex PCR; TCRdb stores in-frame clones only, minus some. The DNA was the basis for D and trimming; V, J and clone size are from that table. Here the sample spans around 41,000 clones, roughly 87% being singletons. The TCR was taken from an elderly woman with active COVID-19. The gene calls are TRBV19 and TRBJ1-2; D is unresolved. The sample taken for sequencing was peripheral blood. The CDR3, as DNA: TGTGCCAGCACCGCCTGGGAGCGGAACTATGGCTACACCTTC. Translation gives CASTAWERNYGYTF. Looking up the rest from reference TRBV19 and TRBJ1-2 gives the full variable domain: DGGITQSPKYLFRKEGQNVTLSCEQNLNHDAMYWYRQDPGQGLRLIYYSQIVNDFQKGDIAEGYSVSREKKESFPLTVTSAQKNPTAFYLCASTAWERNYGYTFGSGTRLTVV.